These T cell receptor beta chains were read from a single sample in a study of cytomegalovirus exposure and HLA in healthy donors. The data were produced by immunoSEQ multiplex PCR, yet TCRdb's version contains in-frame clones alone and is incomplete. Found here are about 120,000 clones, around three quarters of them singletons; the top ten hold 2.5% to 3.5%. What was sequenced was PBMCs. The source is a woman between 40 and 50 years old in good health and CMV-seropositive. CDR3s include the opening cysteine and the closing phenylalanine or tryptophan. A D gene is named only where the DNA matches it firmly. The listing skips clone size in some rows; elsewhere it reads once, few, many or a size class.

CDR3 DNA: TGTGCCAGCAGCTTAGCGGGACAGGGGTTGCAGCCCCAGCATTTT; CDR3 protein: CASSLAGQGLQPQHF; D gene: TRBD1; V gene: TRBV7-8; J gene: TRBJ1-5; clone size: .
CDR3 DNA: TGCAGTGCTGCGGACAGCTATGGCTACACCTTC; CDR3 protein: CSAADSYGYTF; D gene: .; V gene: TRBV20-1; J gene: TRBJ1-2; clone size: .
CDR3 DNA: TGTGCCACCGCTGGACAGGCCTATCAGCCCCAGCATTTT; CDR3 protein: CATAGQAYQPQHF; D gene: TRBD1; V gene: TRBV19; J gene: TRBJ1-5; clone size: .
CDR3 DNA: TGTGCTAGTAGCTTGGGGACAGGGAGCACAGATACGCAGTATTTT; CDR3 protein: CASSLGTGSTDTQYF; D gene: TRBD1; V gene: TRBV12-5; J gene: TRBJ2-3; clone size: .
CDR3 DNA: TGTGCCAGCAGTGAACAGGGGAGAAGCAATCAGCCCCAGCATTTT; CDR3 protein: CASSEQGRSNQPQHF; D gene: .; V gene: TRBV2; J gene: TRBJ1-5; clone size: once
CDR3 DNA: TGTGCCATCGCACAGGGTACTAACTATGGCTACACCTTC; CDR3 protein: CAIAQGTNYGYTF; D gene: .; V gene: TRBV10-3; J gene: TRBJ1-2; clone size: .
CDR3 DNA: TGTGCCATATCCCTGTCCCGGACTATCTACGAGCAGTACTTC; CDR3 protein: CAISLSRTIYEQYF; D gene: .; V gene: TRBV5-3; J gene: TRBJ2-7; clone size: .
CDR3 DNA: TGTGCCAGCAGCCCCGCGACAGGGGTGTTTGACGAGCAGTACTTC; CDR3 protein: CASSPATGVFDEQYF; D gene: TRBD1; V gene: TRBV5-6; J gene: TRBJ2-7; clone size: .
CDR3 DNA: TGTGCCAGCAGCTCCGGACAGGGTAGCTCAGAGACCCAGTACTTC; CDR3 protein: CASSSGQGSSETQYF; D gene: TRBD1; V gene: TRBV5-4; J gene: TRBJ2-5; clone size: .
CDR3 DNA: TGTGCCAGCAGCTTAGAACTAGCGGGGGGAAAGACCCAGTACTTC; CDR3 protein: CASSLELAGGKTQYF; D gene: TRBD2; V gene: TRBV7-8; J gene: TRBJ2-5; clone size: .
CDR3 DNA: TGTGCCAGCAGCTCGGACGCCGGGACAGTAAATGAAAAACTGTTTTTT; CDR3 protein: CASSSDAGTVNEKLFF; D gene: TRBD1; V gene: TRBV5-4; J gene: TRBJ1-4; clone size: once
CDR3 DNA: TGCGCCAGCAGCCCGGGGACAGGGGGATGGTACGAGCAGTACTTC; CDR3 protein: CASSPGTGGWYEQYF; D gene: TRBD1; V gene: TRBV5-1; J gene: TRBJ2-7; clone size: .
CDR3 DNA: TGCAGCGTTCCGGGATCCTCTGGAAACACCATATATTTT; CDR3 protein: CSVPGSSGNTIYF; D gene: .; V gene: TRBV29-1; J gene: TRBJ1-3; clone size: .
CDR3 DNA: TGTGCCAGCAGGGTATCAGCAACTAATGAAAAACTGTTTTTT; CDR3 protein: CASRVSATNEKLFF; D gene: .; V gene: TRBV2; J gene: TRBJ1-4; clone size: .
CDR3 DNA: TGTGCCTGGAGCGCCGCGGGACCGATGAATTCACCCCTCCACTTT; CDR3 protein: CAWSAAGPMNSPLHF; D gene: .; V gene: TRBV30; J gene: TRBJ1-6; clone size: .
CDR3 DNA: TGTGCCAGCAGCCCTCCGGGTTCTGGGGCCAACGTCCTGACTTTC; CDR3 protein: CASSPPGSGANVLTF; D gene: .; V gene: TRBV5-4; J gene: TRBJ2-6; clone size: .
CDR3 DNA: TGCGCCAGCAGTGAGTCCCCACCGGCAGGGGACAACGAGCAGTACTTC; CDR3 protein: CASSESPPAGDNEQYF; D gene: .; V gene: TRBV10-1; J gene: TRBJ2-7; clone size: .
CDR3 DNA: TGTGCCAGCAGCCCGACTAGCGGGCAAGAGACCCAGTACTTC; CDR3 protein: CASSPTSGQETQYF; D gene: TRBD2; V gene: TRBV6-5; J gene: TRBJ2-5; clone size: .
CDR3 DNA: TGTGCCAGCAGCTTGCGCGGATACAATGAGCAGTTCTTC; CDR3 protein: CASSLRGYNEQFF; D gene: .; V gene: TRBV5-4; J gene: TRBJ2-1; clone size: .
CDR3 DNA: TGTGCCAGCAGTTACAACCGGGAGTCGGTATATGGCTACACCTTC; CDR3 protein: CASSYNRESVYGYTF; D gene: .; V gene: TRBV6-5; J gene: TRBJ1-2; clone size: .
CDR3 DNA: TGTGCCAGCAGCTTGGCCTGGGGACAGGGGGCCCATATTCAGTACTTC; CDR3 protein: CASSLAWGQGAHIQYF; D gene: TRBD1; V gene: TRBV5-4; J gene: TRBJ2-4; clone size: .
CDR3 DNA: TGCGCCAGCCCCAAACAGGGTCGGGATGAAAAACTGTTTTTT; CDR3 protein: CASPKQGRDEKLFF; D gene: .; V gene: TRBV10-1; J gene: TRBJ1-4; clone size: .
CDR3 DNA: TGTGCCAGCAGCTTACAGGGGACGAGCTCCTATAATTCACCCCTCCACTTT; CDR3 protein: CASSLQGTSSYNSPLHF; D gene: .; V gene: TRBV7-2; J gene: TRBJ1-6; clone size: .
CDR3 DNA: TGTGCCAGCAATTTGGAGGGGACTAGCGGGAGCCGCGAGCAGTACTTC; CDR3 protein: CASNLEGTSGSREQYF; D gene: TRBD2; V gene: TRBV2; J gene: TRBJ2-7; clone size: .
CDR3 DNA: TGCAGCGTTGGACAGGGTAGCGAGCAGTACTTC; CDR3 protein: CSVGQGSEQYF; D gene: TRBD1; V gene: TRBV29-1; J gene: TRBJ2-7; clone size: .
CDR3 DNA: TGCGCCAGCACCCGGGGGGTAGCGGATGGAACTGAGCAGTTCTTC; CDR3 protein: CASTRGVADGTEQFF; D gene: TRBD2; V gene: TRBV5-1; J gene: TRBJ2-1; clone size: .
CDR3 DNA: TGCGCCAGCGGGCGACAGGCCTCCTATAATTCACCCCTCCACTTT; CDR3 protein: CASGRQASYNSPLHF; D gene: .; V gene: TRBV4-3; J gene: TRBJ1-6; clone size: .
CDR3 DNA: TGCGCCAGCAGCTTGTCGGGACAGGGGAGCTACGAGCAGTACTTC; CDR3 protein: CASSLSGQGSYEQYF; D gene: TRBD1; V gene: TRBV5-1; J gene: TRBJ2-7; clone size: .
CDR3 DNA: TGCGCCAGCCTGAGAGCGGGACGCAATGAGCAGTTCTTC; CDR3 protein: CASLRAGRNEQFF; D gene: TRBD2; V gene: TRBV4-3; J gene: TRBJ2-1; clone size: .
CDR3 DNA: TGTGCCAGTAGTATAGGGGGGGCTGAAGCTTTCTTT; CDR3 protein: CASSIGGAEAFF; D gene: .; V gene: TRBV19; J gene: TRBJ1-1; clone size: .
CDR3 DNA: TGTGCCAGCAGCCAACCAGGGGGCGTGGGAAACATTCAGTACTTC; CDR3 protein: CASSQPGGVGNIQYF; D gene: TRBD1; V gene: TRBV14; J gene: TRBJ2-4; clone size: .
CDR3 DNA: TGCAGCGTTGAAGCCACAGGGTCAGATACGCAGTATTTT; CDR3 protein: CSVEATGSDTQYF; D gene: .; V gene: TRBV29-1; J gene: TRBJ2-3; clone size: .
CDR3 DNA: TGTGCCAGCAGAGAGGGACAGGTGAGCAATCAGCCCCAGCATTTT; CDR3 protein: CASREGQVSNQPQHF; D gene: TRBD1; V gene: TRBV6-1; J gene: TRBJ1-5; clone size: few
CDR3 DNA: TGTGCCAGCAGTTACTCTTTCAGGGCGGCTGACTATGGCTACACCTTC; CDR3 protein: CASSYSFRAADYGYTF; D gene: .; V gene: TRBV6-5; J gene: TRBJ1-2; clone size: .
CDR3 DNA: TGTGCCAGCTCAGTGGACAGGGGTGGGTCACCCCTCCACTTT; CDR3 protein: CASSVDRGGSPLHF; D gene: TRBD1; V gene: TRBV18; J gene: TRBJ1-6; clone size: .
CDR3 DNA: TGTGCCAGTAAGACTCTTTTTTCAACCTCAACTAATGAAAAACTGTTTTTT; CDR3 protein: CASKTLFSTSTNEKLFF; D gene: .; V gene: TRBV19; J gene: TRBJ1-4; clone size: .
CDR3 DNA: TGCAGCGTTGAAGTAGGAAGCGGGGGGGCCCCGGATACGCAGTATTTT; CDR3 protein: CSVEVGSGGAPDTQYF; D gene: TRBD2; V gene: TRBV29-1; J gene: TRBJ2-3; clone size: .
CDR3 DNA: TGTGCCAGCAGCTTACGAACAGACTACGAGCAGTACTTC; CDR3 protein: CASSLRTDYEQYF; D gene: .; V gene: TRBV7-8; J gene: TRBJ2-7; clone size: .
CDR3 DNA: TGTGCCAGCACCTCCGATGCACTACGAGAGCAGTACTTC; CDR3 protein: CASTSDALREQYF; D gene: .; V gene: TRBV6-5; J gene: TRBJ2-7; clone size: .
CDR3 DNA: TGCAGTGCAAACTACGGAAACACCATATATTTT; CDR3 protein: CSANYGNTIYF; D gene: .; V gene: TRBV20-1; J gene: TRBJ1-3; clone size: .
CDR3 DNA: TGTGCCAGCAGCTTATTGCCAGGGTCCATGAACACTGAAGCTTCCTTT; CDR3 protein: CASSLLPGSMNTEASF; D gene: .; V gene: TRBV7-8; J gene: TRBJ1-1; clone size: .
CDR3 DNA: TGTGCCAGCAGCGTAGTTCCCACTTACAATTCACCCCTCCACTTT; CDR3 protein: CASSVVPTYNSPLHF; D gene: .; V gene: TRBV9; J gene: TRBJ1-6; clone size: .
CDR3 DNA: TGTGCCACCAGCAGAGATGTACTCGCACAGGGCAATCAGCCCCAGCATTTT; CDR3 protein: CATSRDVLAQGNQPQHF; D gene: .; V gene: TRBV15; J gene: TRBJ1-5; clone size: .
CDR3 DNA: TGTGCCACCGGCCGTTACGATCTAACGGGGGAGCAGTACTTC; CDR3 protein: CATGRYDLTGEQYF; D gene: .; V gene: TRBV15; J gene: TRBJ2-7; clone size: .
CDR3 DNA: TGTGCCAGCAGTTACGACCCCCGCTCGGGATCCCTCCACTTT; CDR3 protein: CASSYDPRSGSLHF; D gene: .; V gene: TRBV6-5; J gene: TRBJ1-6; clone size: .
CDR3 DNA: TGTGCCAGCAGCTTAGCGCGGGCGAACACTGAAGCTTTCTTT; CDR3 protein: CASSLARANTEAFF; D gene: .; V gene: TRBV7-9; J gene: TRBJ1-1; clone size: .
CDR3 DNA: TGTGCCAGCAGTCCGCGCACTGGAAACACCATATATTTT; CDR3 protein: CASSPRTGNTIYF; D gene: .; V gene: TRBV27; J gene: TRBJ1-3; clone size: .
CDR3 DNA: TGTGCCAGCAGCCAAGATGTGTCAGTAGAGCAGTACTTC; CDR3 protein: CASSQDVSVEQYF; D gene: .; V gene: TRBV4-2; J gene: TRBJ2-7; clone size: .
CDR3 DNA: TGTGCCAGCAGGGAGGCGGAGACCCAGTACTTC; CDR3 protein: CASREAETQYF; D gene: .; V gene: TRBV7-2; J gene: TRBJ2-5; clone size: .
CDR3 DNA: TGTGCCACCAGCAGATTGGGGGGTGGGCCCCAGCATTTT; CDR3 protein: CATSRLGGGPQHF; D gene: .; V gene: TRBV15; J gene: TRBJ1-5; clone size: .
CDR3 DNA: TGTGCCAGTAGTATTTTGGGGACAGGGTCTTTCTCTGGGGCCAACGTCCTGACTTTC; CDR3 protein: CASSILGTGSFSGANVLTF; D gene: TRBD1; V gene: TRBV19; J gene: TRBJ2-6; clone size: .
CDR3 DNA: TGTGCCAGCAGCGCGCGGACTAGCGGGCTCTACGAGCAGTACTTC; CDR3 protein: CASSARTSGLYEQYF; D gene: TRBD2; V gene: TRBV13; J gene: TRBJ2-7; clone size: .
CDR3 DNA: TGTGCCAGCAGCTTATATGGGACAGCCGTTGTACGGTTT; CDR3 protein: CASSLYGTAVVRF; D gene: TRBD1; V gene: TRBV7-2; J gene: TRBJ1-1; clone size: few
CDR3 DNA: TGTGCCAGCAGTGAGGGACAGGTGGGAGAGACCCAGTACTTC; CDR3 protein: CASSEGQVGETQYF; D gene: TRBD1; V gene: TRBV6-1; J gene: TRBJ2-5; clone size: .
CDR3 DNA: TGTGCCAGCACCCCGGGGGGTCAAGGGTACTTC; CDR3 protein: CASTPGGQGYF; D gene: TRBD2; V gene: TRBV2; J gene: TRBJ2-5; clone size: few